This T cell receptor beta chain was sequenced for a study of shared clonotypes between healthy human individuals. General study results and limits: Rarefaction showed sorted-subset sequencing was incomplete despite large depth.

The CDR3 totals 18 residues. The junction had 17 bases not matched to a gene; V was cut back by 4 bases and J by 3 bases. The V gene's germline CDR1 is SGHAT and CDR2 FQNNGV. A remark on this clone: Its antigen remains unknown.

TCRdb keeps only in-frame clones here, not all; method: immunoSEQ multiplex PCR. The sample comprises a few million clones, around 95% of which are singletons, and 1.5% to 2% rests with the top ten. Positively selected for CCR7, the CD45RO-negative cells used as naive CD8 cells excluded terminally differentiated effector memory CD45RA+ cells. Material for sequencing was naive CD8+ T cells from PBMCs. The chain couples TRBV11-2 to TRBJ2-7; TRBD2 agrees at 8 bases. The source is a man aged 18 to 35 in good health. Some clones in this sample may be carry-over from other donors' samples. In nucleotides, the CDR3 is TGTGCCAGCAGCTCCCAGACCGCCGGGACTAGAAAATACTACGAGCAGTACTTC. Its translation: CASSSQTAGTRKYYEQYF.